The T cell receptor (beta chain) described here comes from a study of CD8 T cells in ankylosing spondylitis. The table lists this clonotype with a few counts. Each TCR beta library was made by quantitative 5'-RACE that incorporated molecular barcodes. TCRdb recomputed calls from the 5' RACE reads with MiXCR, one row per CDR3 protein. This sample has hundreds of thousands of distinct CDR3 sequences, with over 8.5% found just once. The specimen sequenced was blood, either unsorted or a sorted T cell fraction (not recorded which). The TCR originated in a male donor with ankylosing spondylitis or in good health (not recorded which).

The CDR3 region is CASSLAGRQETQYF. In DNA form, the CDR3 reads TGCGCCAGCAGCTTGGCTGGGAGGCAAGAGACCCAGTACTTC. The gene calls are TRBV5-1 and TRBJ2-5; D is possibly TRBD2 (6 bases). Germline loops: CDR1 SGHRS, CDR2 YFSETQ. The V and J ends lost 0 bases and 2 bases respectively, with 8 bases between them. The CDR3 length is 14 residues.